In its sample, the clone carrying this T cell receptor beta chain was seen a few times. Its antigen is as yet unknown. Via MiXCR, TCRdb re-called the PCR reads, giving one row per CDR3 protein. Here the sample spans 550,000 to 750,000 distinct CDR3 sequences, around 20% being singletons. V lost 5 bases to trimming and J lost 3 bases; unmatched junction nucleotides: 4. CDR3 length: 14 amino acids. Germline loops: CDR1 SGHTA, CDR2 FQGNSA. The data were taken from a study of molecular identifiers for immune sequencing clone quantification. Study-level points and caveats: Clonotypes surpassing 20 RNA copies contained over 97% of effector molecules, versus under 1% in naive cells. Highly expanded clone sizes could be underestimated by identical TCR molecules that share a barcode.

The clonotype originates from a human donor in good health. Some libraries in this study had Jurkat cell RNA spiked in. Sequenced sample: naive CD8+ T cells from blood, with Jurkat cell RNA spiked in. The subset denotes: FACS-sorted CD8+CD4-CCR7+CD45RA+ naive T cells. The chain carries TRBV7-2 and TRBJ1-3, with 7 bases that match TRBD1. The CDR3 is CASSLGTVGNTIYF. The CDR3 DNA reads TGTGCCAGCAGCCTCGGGACAGTTGGAAACACCATATATTTT. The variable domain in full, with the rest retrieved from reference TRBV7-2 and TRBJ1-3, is GAGVSQSPSNKVTEKGKDVELRCDPISGHTALYWYRQSLGQGLEFLIYFQGNSAPDKSGLPSDRFSAERTGGSVSTLTIQRTQQEDSAVYLCASSLGTVGNTIYFGEGSWLTVV.